This TCR beta chain is drawn from a study of T cell repertoires in cytomegalovirus infection. Study information: Public TCR beta signatures indicated both CMV infection and matching HLA type.

Trimming took 0 bases from V and 0 from J, leaving 11 bases between them. The CDR3 covers 16 residues. Germline V gene data show CDR1 as SGHVS and CDR2 as FNYEAQ. TCRdb reprocessed the reads via MiXCR and lists one record per CDR3 protein. Among approximately 500,000 distinct CDR3 sequences listed, about 11% were seen once. This clonotype has a count of ten or more. The rearrangement links TRBV7-6 to TRBJ1-1, with D perhaps TRBD1 (6 bases). The clonotype was recovered from a human donor in good health (CMV status not recorded). Some clones in this sample may be carry-over from other donors' samples. Sequencing used PBMCs. The CDR3 spells CASSLAQGSLNTEAFF. The CDR3 nucleotides are TGTGCCAGCAGCTTAGCGCAGGGGTCCCTGAACACTGAAGCTTTCTTT.